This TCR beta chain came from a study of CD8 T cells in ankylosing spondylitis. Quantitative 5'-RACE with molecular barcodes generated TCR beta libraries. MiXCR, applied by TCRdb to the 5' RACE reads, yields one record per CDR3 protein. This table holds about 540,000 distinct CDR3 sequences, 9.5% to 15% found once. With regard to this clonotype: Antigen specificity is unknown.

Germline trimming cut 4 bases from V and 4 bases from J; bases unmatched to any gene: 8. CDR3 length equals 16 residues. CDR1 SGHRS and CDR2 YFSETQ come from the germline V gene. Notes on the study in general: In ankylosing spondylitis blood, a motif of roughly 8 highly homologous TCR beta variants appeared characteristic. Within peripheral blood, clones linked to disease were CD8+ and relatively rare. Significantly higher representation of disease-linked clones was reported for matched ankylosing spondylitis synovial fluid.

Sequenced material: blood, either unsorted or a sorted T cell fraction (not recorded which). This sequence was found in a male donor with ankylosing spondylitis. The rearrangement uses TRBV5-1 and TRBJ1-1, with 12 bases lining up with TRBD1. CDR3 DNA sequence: TGCGCCAGCAGCAGTGGGACAGGGGGCGCGAGCACTGAAGCTTTCTTT. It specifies CASSSGTGGASTEAFF.